The 31 T cell receptor beta chains listed next were all sequenced from one sample in a study of blood T cell repertoires in COVID-19. Libraries were prepared by immunoSEQ multiplex PCR; TCRdb keeps only in-frame clonotypes and omits some of them. The sample lists over 85,000 clones, about nine tenths occurring once. Source material: peripheral blood. The receptors originated from a man aged 18 to 35 with acute or convalescent COVID-19.

The chain carries TRBV7-9 and TRBJ2-1; the match to TRBD2 covers 8 bases. The CDR3 is 18 residues long. J was trimmed by 9 bases and V by 5 bases; bases with no gene match: 21. Germline CDR1 SEHNR, CDR2 FQNEAQ (reference sequence). In DNA form, the CDR3 reads TGTGCCAGCAGCCCAGGAATGGTCGCGGCGGGGGGAGCACCTGAGCAGTTCTTC. Protein: CASSPGMVAAGGAPEQFF.

The rearrangement links TRBV18 to TRBJ1-2; D possibly corresponds to TRBD1 (5 bases). With 0 bases removed from V and 2 bases from J, the gap between germline ends came to 10 bases. The germline CDR1 and CDR2 sequences are KGHSH and LQKENI. The CDR3 loop spans 15 amino acids. The CDR3 coding sequence is TGTGCCAGCTCACCACCCGACAGTCGCAACTATGGCTACACCTTC. It encodes CASSPPDSRNYGYTF.

The rearrangement uses TRBV18 and TRBJ1-4; D ambiguous. The germline V and J ends were trimmed by 1 base and 5 bases, with 11 bases remaining between them. The CDR3 extends over 15 amino acids. In germline, CDR1 is KGHSH, CDR2 LQKENI. Here the CDR3 reads CASSPLLRENEKLFF. In DNA form, the CDR3 reads TGTGCCAGCTCACCACTATTACGGGAGAATGAAAAACTGTTTTTT.

The chain has TRBV25-1 and TRBJ2-5; a possible D gene is TRBD2 (7 bases). Germline CDR1 reads MGHDK; CDR2 reads SYGVNS. This CDR3 contains 13 residues. Between the trimmed V and J ends, which lost 8 bases and 12 bases, there was a span of 22 bases. The CDR3 is CASRHEGEGWEYF. In nucleotides, the CDR3 is TGTGCCAGCCGACATGAGGGGGAGGGATGGGAGTACTTC.

This chain joins TRBV5-4 and TRBJ2-7, with 13 bases aligning to TRBD2. Germline CDR1 reads SGHNT; CDR2 reads YYREEE (reference sequence). This CDR3 has 13 residues. The J segment lost 5 bases and the V segment lost 7 bases, leaving 3 bases of the junction unmatched. CDR3 in amino acids: CASGLAGVHEQYF. In nucleotides, the CDR3 is TGTGCCAGCGGACTAGCGGGAGTACACGAGCAGTACTTC.

V and J are TRBV20-1 and TRBJ1-2, with TRBD1 identical over 7 bases. The CDR3 length is 13 residues. V dropped 3 bases and J dropped 2; count of bases not matched to a gene: 3. Germline V gives CDR1 DFQATT, CDR2 SNEGSKA (reference sequence). The CDR3 sequence is CSASRDRNYGYTF. The CDR3 bases are TGCAGTGCTAGTCGGGACAGAAACTATGGCTACACCTTC.

The chain couples TRBV27 to TRBJ2-7; 9 bases fit TRBD2. V dropped 5 bases and J dropped 1; count of bases not matched to a gene: 12. Germline CDR1 is MNHEY and CDR2 is SMNVEV (reference sequence). This CDR3 comprises 17 residues. CDR3 coding DNA: TGTGCCAGCAGTGGACTAGCGTTAACTACTCTTTCCTACGAGCAGTACTTC. It is translated as CASSGLALTTLSYEQYF.

The V gene is TRBV27, the J gene TRBJ1-2; tentative D call: TRBD1 (5 bases). Per germline, CDR1 MNHEY and CDR2 SMNVEV (reference sequence). CDR3 length: 15 amino acids. The germline V and J ends were trimmed by 6 bases and 4 bases, with 18 bases remaining between them. CDR3 in amino acids: CASRTKLDSIYGYTF. The CDR3 nucleotides read TGTGCCAGCAGAACCAAACTTGACAGCATCTATGGCTACACCTTC.

The chain employs TRBV30 and TRBJ1-4; D call uncertain. The CDR3 contains 12 residues. Per the germline V gene, CDR1 is GTSNPN and CDR2 is SVGIG (reference sequence). The ends were cut back, 0 bases at V and 7 bases at J, with 6 bases in the middle. In DNA, the CDR3 is TGTGCCTGGAGTGTACTAGGTGAAAAACTGTTTTTT. The encoded protein is CAWSVLGEKLFF.

This rearrangement joins TRBV19 to TRBJ1-5; a possible D gene is TRBD1 (5 bases). Per the germline V gene, CDR1 is LNHDA and CDR2 is SQIVND (reference sequence). V lost 0 bases and J 5 bases, leaving 8 bases between the germline ends. The length of the CDR3 is 14 residues. CDR3 loop: CASSIEDTHQPQHF. The CDR3, as DNA: TGTGCCAGTAGTATAGAGGACACCCATCAGCCCCAGCATTTT.

The chain carries TRBV6-5 and TRBJ1-2; 7 nucleotides match TRBD1. The V and J ends lost 4 bases and 8 bases, in that order; junction bases with no gene match: 10. This CDR3 is built from 14 residues. Germline V gives CDR1 MNHEY, CDR2 SVGAGI. The CDR3 nucleotides read TGTGCCAGCAGTTCGACCCGGGACAGCCTGGGCTACACCTTC. Translation gives CASSSTRDSLGYTF.

The chain has TRBV19 and TRBJ2-5, with 9 bases matching TRBD1. This CDR3 is built from 15 residues. With 7 bases clipped from V and 4 bases from J, the junction kept 10 bases outside the gene matches. CDR1 LNHDA and CDR2 SQIVND come from the germline V gene (reference sequence). CDR3 amino acids: CASNPGQGGGETQYF. CDR3 coding DNA: TGTGCCAGTAATCCGGGACAGGGAGGGGGAGAGACCCAGTACTTC.

The V and J genes are TRBV2 and TRBJ1-4, with 9 bases matching TRBD1. The CDR3 consists of 15 residues. The V and J ends lost 0 bases and 7 bases, in that order; junction bases with no gene match: 3. Germline V gives CDR1 SNHLY, CDR2 FYNNEI. This CDR3 reads CASSEAGQGIEKLFF. In nucleotides, the CDR3 is TGTGCCAGCAGTGAAGCGGGACAGGGAATTGAAAAACTGTTTTTT.

The V and J genes are TRBV19 and TRBJ1-1; perhaps TRBD1 as D (5 bases). Trimming took 5 bases from V and 3 from J, leaving 16 bases between them. CDR3 length: 15 residues. Germline CDR1 reads LNHDA; CDR2 reads SQIVND (reference sequence). The CDR3 bases are TGTGCCAGTAGTCCCAGGGTGCGGGGGGACACTGAAGCTTTCTTT. It codes for CASSPRVRGDTEAFF.

The rearrangement uses TRBV19 and TRBJ1-5; D remains unclear. V gave up 5 bases and J gave up 4 bases, with 12 bases separating them. The CDR3 spans 14 residues. The germline gives CDR1 LNHDA, CDR2 SQIVND (reference sequence). The CDR3 region has the DNA TGTGCCAGTAGTCAAGAAGGAGGGAATCAGCCCCAGCATTTT. Its translation is CASSQEGGNQPQHF.

The chain carries TRBV2 and TRBJ2-1; possibly TRBD1 for D (5 bases). The germline V gene has CDR1 SNHLY and CDR2 FYNNEI. The CDR3 is 17 residues long. Trimming removed 5 bases from V and 7 bases from J, with 24 bases in between. CDR3 bases: TGTGCCAGCAGTACCAATCTACCAGGGCTTAGAATTAATGAGCAGTTCTTC. It encodes CASSTNLPGLRINEQFF.

The gene calls are TRBV9 and TRBJ2-2; 7 nucleotides match TRBD2. Germline assignment: CDR1 SGDLS and CDR2 YYNGEE. Trimming took 4 bases from V and 1 from J; bases not matched to a gene: 7. The CDR3 is made up of 16 amino acids. CDR3 coding DNA: TGTGCCAGCAGCCCGGAGAGCGGGGTGAACACCGGGGAGCTGTTTTTT. It yields the protein CASSPESGVNTGELFF.

This clone came up once. This chain connects TRBV19 to TRBJ1-4; maybe TRBD1 (5 bases). V was pared by 6 bases and J by 5 bases, with 10 bases between. The CDR3 totals 13 residues. Per the germline V gene, CDR1 is LNHDA and CDR2 is SQIVND (reference sequence). The CDR3 reads CASRSRANEKLFF. The CDR3 bases are TGTGCCAGTAGAAGCAGGGCAAATGAAAAACTGTTTTTT.

The chain uses TRBV11-2 and TRBJ2-2, with TRBD2 as a possible D gene (5 bases). The CDR3 contains 16 residues. V lost 3 bases, J lost 4 bases, and 15 bases lay in between. Germline V gives CDR1 SGHAT, CDR2 FQNNGV. CDR3 sequence: CASSFPLAGLTGELFF. The CDR3 DNA sequence: TGTGCCAGCAGCTTCCCCCTAGCCGGACTCACCGGGGAGCTGTTTTTT.

V gene TRBV3-1 (or the pseudogene TRBV3-2) combines with J gene TRBJ1-4; maybe TRBD1 (5 bases). In germline, CDR1 is LGHDT, CDR2 YNNKEL (reference sequence). The germline V and J ends were trimmed by 4 bases and 1 base, with 13 bases remaining between them. CDR3 length: 16 residues. CDR3: CASSRRTGITNEKLFF. DNA of the CDR3: TGTGCCAGCAGCCGCCGAACAGGAATAACTAATGAAAAACTGTTTTTT.

The chain couples TRBV3-1 (or the pseudogene TRBV3-2) to TRBJ2-2, with TRBD2 as a possible D gene (7 bases). CDR3 length: 18 amino acids. Germline loops: CDR1 LGHDT, CDR2 YNNKEL (reference sequence). V was clipped by 5 bases and J by 5 bases, with 24 bases between them. CDR3 DNA sequence: TGTGCCAGCAGCGTGGGGGGCTCCGGCGGGAGAGGGACCGGGGAGCTGTTTTTT. Translation gives CASSVGGSGGRGTGELFF.

V usage is TRBV24-1 and J usage is TRBJ1-1; 9 nucleotides match TRBD1. V shed 7 bases, J shed 1 base, and the junction held 0 bases outside the gene matches. This CDR3 spans 13 amino acids. Germline values: CDR1 KGHDR, CDR2 SFDVKD. The CDR3 coding sequence is TGTGCCACCAGGGGACAGGGGAACACTGAAGCTTTCTTT. It codes for CATRGQGNTEAFF.

J is TRBJ1-5 and V is TRBV19; D perhaps matches TRBD1 (5 bases). Trimming left V 1 base short and J 5 bases short, with 24 bases between. The germline CDR1 and CDR2 sequences are LNHDA and SQIVND (reference sequence). CDR3 size: 19 residues. CDR3 sequence: CASSIAAGAGRRWDQPQHF. In DNA form, the CDR3 reads TGTGCCAGTAGTATAGCCGCCGGGGCGGGACGAAGGTGGGATCAGCCCCAGCATTTT. The full variable domain, rest sourced from reference TRBV19 and TRBJ1-5, is DGGITQSPKYLFRKEGQNVTLSCEQNLNHDAMYWYRQDPGQGLRLIYYSQIVNDFQKGDIAEGYSVSREKKESFPLTVTSAQKNPTAFYLCASSIAAGAGRRWDQPQHFGDGTRLSIL.

V usage is TRBV4-1 and J usage is TRBJ1-2; 8 positions match TRBD1. The CDR3 totals 17 residues. Germline V CDR1 and CDR2: MGHRA, YSYEKL. The trim removed 1 base at V and 0 bases at J, leaving 7 bases unmatched. CDR3 amino acids: CASSQGGQGKPNYGYTF. In DNA, the CDR3 is TGCGCCAGCAGCCAAGGAGGACAGGGCAAGCCTAACTATGGCTACACCTTC.

The rearrangement uses TRBV19 and TRBJ2-3; 9 nucleotides agree with TRBD1. This CDR3 comprises 13 residues. V shed 10 bases and J 1 base; nucleotides not matched to a gene: 3. Germline CDR1 reads LNHDA; CDR2 reads SQIVND (reference sequence). This chain's CDR3 is CATRQGGTDTQYF. For the CDR3, the DNA is TGTGCCACCAGACAGGGGGGCACAGATACGCAGTATTTT.

The rearrangement joins TRBV30 to TRBJ1-2; D possibly corresponds to TRBD1 (6 bases). Germline assignment: CDR1 GTSNPN and CDR2 SVGIG (reference sequence). Trimming cost V 3 bases and J 4 bases, with 18 bases left between them. The CDR3 consists of 15 residues. CDR3 DNA: TGTGCCTGGAGCACCCTCTTGGGGGCCGGCTATGGCTACACCTTC. Translation gives CAWSTLLGAGYGYTF.

This clone has just one count. V usage is TRBV5-1 and J usage is TRBJ1-1, with 11 bases fitting TRBD1. Germline values: CDR1 SGHRS, CDR2 YFSETQ. This CDR3 comprises 14 residues. V dropped 3 bases and J dropped 5; count of bases not matched to a gene: 3. The CDR3 sequence: CASSWTGGRTEAFF. CDR3 DNA sequence: TGCGCCAGCAGCTGGACAGGGGGCCGTACTGAAGCTTTCTTT.

The chain recombines TRBV30 with TRBJ1-6; D uncertain. Germline values: CDR1 GTSNPN, CDR2 SVGIG (reference sequence). V was shortened by 2 bases and J by 7 bases, with 15 bases between the two germline ends. The CDR3 is 15 amino acids. The CDR3 sequence: CAWSPPNTLNSPLHF. The CDR3 coding sequence is TGTGCCTGGAGTCCACCGAATACTCTGAATTCACCCCTCCACTTT. The full variable domain, completed using reference TRBV30 and TRBJ1-6, is SQTIHQWPATLVQPVGSPLSLECTVEGTSNPNLYWYRQAAGRGLQLLFYSVGIGQISSEVPQNLSASRPQDRQFILSSKKLLLSDSGFYLCAWSPPNTLNSPLHFGNGTRLTVT.

This rearrangement joins TRBV4-1 to TRBJ2-2; D is uncertain. V was trimmed by 1 base and J by 6 bases, leaving 6 bases between them. Germline V lookup: CDR1 MGHRA, CDR2 YSYEKL. This CDR3 has 13 amino acids. The CDR3 nucleotides read TGCGCCAGCAGCCAAGCACTGGCCGGGGAGCTGTTTTTT. This gives the protein CASSQALAGELFF.

The chain couples TRBV29-1 to TRBJ1-2; D might be TRBD1 (6 bases). V lost 6 bases, J lost 4 bases, and 18 bases lay in between. The CDR3 loop spans 14 amino acids. Germline-derived CDR1 and CDR2 are SQVTM and ANQGSEA. CDR3 nucleotides: TGCAGCGTCAAAATCGGTGGCAGGGGCTATGGCTACACCTTC. It yields the protein CSVKIGGRGYGYTF. The full variable domain, completed using reference TRBV29-1 and TRBJ1-2, is SAVISQKPSRDICQRGTSLTIQCQVDSQVTMMFWYRQQPGQSLTLIATANQGSEATYESGFVIDKFPISRPNLTFSTLTVSNMSPEDSSIYLCSVKIGGRGYGYTFGSGTRLTVV.

The V call is TRBV4-1, the J call TRBJ1-1; D remains unclear. The CDR3 spans 15 residues. The germline gives CDR1 MGHRA, CDR2 YSYEKL. The V gene lost 4 bases and the J gene lost 3 bases, with 15 bases spanning the gap. Written as DNA, the CDR3 is TGCGCCAGCAGCCCGACGGAGGCGAGCGACACTGAAGCTTTCTTT. Translation: CASSPTEASDTEAFF.